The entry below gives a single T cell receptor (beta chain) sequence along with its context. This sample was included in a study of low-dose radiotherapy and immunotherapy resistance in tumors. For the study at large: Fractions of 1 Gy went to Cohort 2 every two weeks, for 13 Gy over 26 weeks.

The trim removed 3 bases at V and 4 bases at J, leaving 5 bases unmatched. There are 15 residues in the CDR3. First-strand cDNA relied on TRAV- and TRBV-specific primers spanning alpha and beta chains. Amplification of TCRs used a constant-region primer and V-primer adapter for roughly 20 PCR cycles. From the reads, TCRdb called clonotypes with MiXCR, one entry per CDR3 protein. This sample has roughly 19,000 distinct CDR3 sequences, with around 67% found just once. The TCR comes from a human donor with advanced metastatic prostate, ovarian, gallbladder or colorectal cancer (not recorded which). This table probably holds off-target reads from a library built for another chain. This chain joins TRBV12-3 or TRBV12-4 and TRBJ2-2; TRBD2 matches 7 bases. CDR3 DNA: TGTGCCAGCAGTTTCAGGCAGCGGGGCACCGGGGAGCTGTTTTTT. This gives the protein CASSFRQRGTGELFF.